One sample yielded the 7 T cell receptor beta chains listed below, sequenced in a study of T cell clonality in common variable immunodeficiency. Profiling relied on immunoSEQ multiplex PCR, and the TCRdb table lists in-frame clones only, not all of them. The counts give over 30,000 clones, none of them seen only once; about 30% is held by the top ten. Antigens for these TCRs are unknown. Broader study findings: Common variable immunodeficiency TCR beta sequences reportedly had fewer deletions and N-nucleotide insertions.

The specimen sequenced was peripheral blood mononuclear cells. These receptors were taken from a human donor with common variable immunodeficiency.

This clone has at least ten counts. The read is 3 residues too short to cover the CDR3 end, so that end is filled in from the germline J gene. The chain carries TRBV2 and TRBJ2-1, with TRBD2 matching over 7 bases. Germline values: CDR1 SNHLY, CDR2 FYNNEI. CDR3 size: 15 residues. V was clipped by 6 bases and J by 0 bases; unmatched bases: 5. The CDR3 spells CASRREPSSYNEQFF. Incomplete CDR3 DNA: TGTGCCAGCAGGCGGGAGCCGAGCTCCTACAATGAG.

This clone came up many times. Read sequence stops 3 residues before the CDR3 end, and the germline J gene provides the missing end. The J gene is TRBJ2-1, the V gene TRBV28, with 10 bases that match TRBD1. The CDR3 covers 15 residues. The germline V gene has CDR1 MDHEN and CDR2 SYDVKM. V was clipped by 1 base and J by 6 bases; unmatched bases: 3. CDR3 DNA (partial): TGTGCCAGCAGTTTATCGGGGACAGGGGTCAATGAG. Translation gives CASSLSGTGVNE. The whole CDR3 protein reads CASSLSGTGVNEQFF.

As concerns this clone: The read comes to an end 3 residues before the CDR3 does, leaving the germline J gene to fill in the end. The rearrangement links TRBV18 to TRBJ2-6; D remains ambiguous. CDR3 length: 15 amino acids. Trimming stripped 3 bases from V and 1 base from J, with 7 bases between. Looked up from germline, CDR1 is KGHSH and CDR2 is LQKENI. The CDR3 DNA, read in part, is TGTGCCAGCTCACCCACCGCGTCTGGGGCCAACGTC. Its protein is CASSPTASGANV. The CDR3, in full, reads CASSPTASGANVLTF.

This clone has a count of ten or more. The CDR3 end falls 3 residues outside the read, so it is completed with the germline J gene. The gene calls are TRBV5-1 and TRBJ2-7; 7 nucleotides align to TRBD1. The CDR3 is made up of 15 amino acids. After removal of 4 bases from V and 6 bases from J, the junction contained 13 bases not matched to a gene. Germline V CDR1 and CDR2: SGHRS, YFSETQ. The CDR3 DNA, read in part, is TGCGCCAGCAGCCGGGGACAGACGGAACTCCCCGAG. Translated, it gives CASSRGQTELPE. The full CDR3 reads CASSRGQTELPEQYF.

This clone was counted a few times. The CDR3 goes on 3 residues after the read ends, and that part is filled in from the germline J gene. This rearrangement joins TRBV20-1 to TRBJ2-7, with D possibly being TRBD2 (5 bases). Deletions cut 6 bases from V and 5 bases from J, with 11 bases between. This CDR3 contains 11 residues. The germline V gene has CDR1 DFQATT and CDR2 SNEGSKA (reference sequence). The CDR3 bases that were read are TGCAGTGCCACCCGGGGTCACGAG. Protein product: CSATRGHE. In full, the CDR3 is CSATRGHEQYF.

The table lists this clone with many counts. Read data end 3 residues before the CDR3 end; the end is taken from the germline J gene. J is TRBJ2-4 and V is TRBV5-1, with D maybe TRBD1 (5 bases). Per germline, CDR1 SGHRS and CDR2 YFSETQ. V was cut by 0 bases and J by 4 bases, with 11 bases left in between. The CDR3 length is 15 residues. The covered CDR3 bases are TGCGCCAGCAGCTTGGCAATGCGACAGAAAAACATT. Translating gives CASSLAMRQKNI. The full CDR3 reads CASSLAMRQKNIQYF. The variable domain in full, completed from reference TRBV5-1 and TRBJ2-4, reads KAGVTQTPRYLIKTRGQQVTLSCSPISGHRSVSWYQQTPGQGLQFLFEYFSETQRNKGNFPGRFSGRQFSNSRSEMNVSTLELGDSALYLCASSLAMRQKNIQYFGAGTRLSVL.

This clone was observed many times. The read stops 3 residues short of the end of the CDR3; the missing end is completed from the germline J gene. The V call is TRBV7-9, the J call TRBJ1-6, with D maybe TRBD1 (5 bases). Per germline, CDR1 SEHNR and CDR2 FQNEAQ (reference sequence). The germline V and J ends were trimmed by 3 bases and 7 bases, with 10 bases remaining between them. This CDR3 spans 14 amino acids. Incomplete CDR3 DNA: TGTGCCAGCAGCTTTTCAGGGAACAATTCACCC. Its protein product is CASSFSGNNSP. The whole CDR3 reads CASSFSGNNSPLHF.